The entry below gives a single T cell receptor beta chain sequence along with its context. Its antigen is not identified. TCRdb keeps only in-frame clones here, not all; method: immunoSEQ multiplex PCR. The sample lists almost 700,000 clones, under 95% occurring once. The sample comes from a study of shared clonotypes between healthy human individuals. CD8 cells regarded as naive lacked CD45RO, were positively chosen for CCR7, and omitted terminally differentiated effector memory CD45RA+ cells. Study findings and constraints: Few donors restricted represented genetic and exposure-history diversity. Across subsets, estimated richness was generally greater for naive than for memory populations. Unshared clonotypes carried lower generation probabilities than those common to all four donors.

This TCR came from a man aged 25-45 years in good health. The sequencing input was naive CD8+ T cells sorted from blood.

CDR3 region: CASSPGTSGRSSYNEQFF. In DNA form, the CDR3 reads TGTGCCAGCAGTCCCGGGACTAGCGGGAGGAGCTCCTACAATGAGCAGTTCTTC. The chain recombines TRBV27 with TRBJ2-1, with 15 positions matching TRBD2. The junction had 5 bases not matched to a gene; V was cut back by 5 bases and J by 0 bases. From germline, CDR1 is MNHEY and CDR2 SMNVEV (reference sequence). The CDR3 is made up of 18 amino acids.